The 9 T cell receptor beta chains below all came from one sample that was sequenced in a study of regulatory T cells in long-lasting Graves disease. Regarding time point: newly diagnosed GD, antithyroid drugs for less than 3 months. Researchers made the TCR library from RNA that was extracted from PBMCs. Libraries of TCR beta came from iRepertoire HTBI primers plus Arm-PCR of CDR3 regions. In TCRdb, the multiplex PCR reads were re-called with MiXCR into one record per CDR3 protein. The sample holds around 500,000 distinct CDR3 sequences, about 16% seen once. Separately, the same data were catalogued under a study of T cells in Graves' hyperthyroidism and ophthalmopathy.

The sample here was peripheral blood mononuclear cells (PBMCs), taken at new diagnosis, from a patient treated with antithyroid drugs. Receptors were obtained from a woman aged 35-65 years with Graves disease.

V and J are TRBV6-1 and TRBJ1-1, with 7 bases lining up with TRBD1. The ends lost 8 bases at V and 4 bases at J; junction bases unmatched: 13. CDR1 is MNHNS, CDR2 SASEGT, per germline. This CDR3 comprises 15 residues. The CDR3 sequence is CASRASTGPGTEAFF. The CDR3 DNA sequence: TGTGCCAGCCGAGCTTCGACAGGGCCCGGCACTGAAGCTTTCTTT.

The V call is TRBV7-9, the J call TRBJ1-1; D not resolved. This CDR3 contains 13 residues. The germline V gene has CDR1 SEHNR and CDR2 FQNEAQ (reference sequence). The V end lost 3 bases, the J end lost 7 bases, and 12 bases lay between the germline ends. CDR3 region: CASSFGRYHEAFF. CDR3 nucleotide sequence: TGTGCCAGCAGCTTCGGCCGGTACCATGAAGCTTTCTTT.

This sequence joins TRBV7-9 and TRBJ1-2; D gene ambiguous. CDR1 and CDR2 from the germline V gene are SEHNR and FQNEAQ (reference sequence). The CDR3 sequence is 12 residues long. V lost 4 bases and J 6 bases, leaving 9 bases between the germline ends. CDR3 residues: CASSSIPDGYTF. In nucleotides, the CDR3 is TGTGCCAGCAGCTCCATACCCGATGGCTACACCTTC.

The sample holds many counts of this clonotype. CDR3 region: CASSLSGTDDNEQFF. The CDR3 DNA reads as TGTGCCAGCAGCCTCTCCGGGACAGACGACAATGAGCAGTTCTTC. The chain employs TRBV9 and TRBJ2-1, with TRBD1 matching 7 bases. J was trimmed by 5 bases and V by 4 bases; bases with no gene match: 9. Germline values: CDR1 SGDLS, CDR2 YYNGEE. The CDR3 consists of 15 residues.

This clonotype was recorded at least ten times. The chain joins TRBV6-1 to TRBJ2-1, with unresolved D. The germline V gene has CDR1 MNHNS and CDR2 SASEGT. V was shortened by 1 base and J by 0 bases, with 7 bases between the two germline ends. This CDR3 comprises 15 residues. CDR3 in DNA: TGTGCCAGCAGTGAAGGGGTTTTCTCCTACAATGAGCAGTTCTTC. It yields the protein CASSEGVFSYNEQFF.

This clonotype was observed at least ten times. V and J are TRBV6-5 and TRBJ2-7; 8 bases map to TRBD1. The CDR3 loop spans 12 amino acids. V gave up 4 bases and J gave up 12 bases; unmatched junction bases: 8. CDR1 MNHEY and CDR2 SVGAGI come from the germline V gene. CDR3 residues: CASSSSRTGTYF. In DNA form, the CDR3 reads TGTGCCAGCAGTTCTTCCCGGACAGGGACGTACTTC.

The chain employs TRBV12-3 or TRBV12-4 and TRBJ2-5; 16 nucleotides match TRBD2. The end of the DNA aligns better with TRBJ2-1, so the J call may be wrong. The CDR3 totals 16 residues. The CDR3 region has the DNA TGTGCCAGCACCCAGGGACTAGCGGGGGGGCCAGGGGAGCAGTTCTTC. Amino acids: CASTQGLAGGPGEQFF.

This clonotype was seen only a few times. Given a much more abundant clone one base away, this may be a read error. The chain carries TRBV2 and TRBJ2-1, with D tentatively TRBD2 (6 bases). The CDR3 sequence is 13 residues long. Germline loops: CDR1 SNHLY, CDR2 FYNNEI. The CDR3 DNA is TGTGCCAGCAGTCGGGAGCTTCGGGAGACCCAGTGCTTC. This translates into CASSRELRETQCF.

This clonotype was seen at least ten times. The gene calls are TRBV30 and TRBJ1-2, with no clear D. The CDR3 spans 12 residues. Germline V gene lookup returns CDR1 GTSNPN and CDR2 SVGIG (reference sequence). This chain's CDR3 is CALGMTNYGYTF. The DNA for the CDR3 is TGTGCTTTGGGAATGACTAACTATGGCTACACCTTC.